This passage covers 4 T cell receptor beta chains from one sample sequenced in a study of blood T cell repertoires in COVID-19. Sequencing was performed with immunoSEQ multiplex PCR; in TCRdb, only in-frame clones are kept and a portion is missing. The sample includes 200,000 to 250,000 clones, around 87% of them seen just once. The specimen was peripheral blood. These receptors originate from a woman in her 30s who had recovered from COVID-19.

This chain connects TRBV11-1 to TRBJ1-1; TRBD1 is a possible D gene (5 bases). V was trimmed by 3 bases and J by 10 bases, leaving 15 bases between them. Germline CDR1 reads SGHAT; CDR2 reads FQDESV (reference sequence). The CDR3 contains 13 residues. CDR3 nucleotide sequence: TGTGCCAGCAGCTTTAACAGGCGTGGAATAGCTTTCTTT. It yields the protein CASSFNRRGIAFF.

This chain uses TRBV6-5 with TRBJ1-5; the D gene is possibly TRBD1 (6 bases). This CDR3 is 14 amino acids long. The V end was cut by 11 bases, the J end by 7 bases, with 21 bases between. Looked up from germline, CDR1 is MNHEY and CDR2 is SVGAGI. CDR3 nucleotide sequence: TGTGCCCCCAAGATGCGGGGGCTTTTCCAGCCCCAGCATTTT. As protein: CAPKMRGLFQPQHF.

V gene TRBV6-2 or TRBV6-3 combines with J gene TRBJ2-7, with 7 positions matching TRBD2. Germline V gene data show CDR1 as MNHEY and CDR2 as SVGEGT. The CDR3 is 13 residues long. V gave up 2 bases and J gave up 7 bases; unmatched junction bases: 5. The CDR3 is CASSYGAGGEQYF. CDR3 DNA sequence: TGTGCCAGCAGTTACGGGGCCGGGGGGGAGCAGTACTTC.

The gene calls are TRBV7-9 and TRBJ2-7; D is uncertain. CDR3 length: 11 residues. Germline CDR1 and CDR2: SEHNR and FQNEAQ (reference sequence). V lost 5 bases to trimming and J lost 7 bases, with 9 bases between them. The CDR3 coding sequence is TGTGCCAGCAGCCAAGAGCGTGAGCAGTACTTC. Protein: CASSQEREQYF.